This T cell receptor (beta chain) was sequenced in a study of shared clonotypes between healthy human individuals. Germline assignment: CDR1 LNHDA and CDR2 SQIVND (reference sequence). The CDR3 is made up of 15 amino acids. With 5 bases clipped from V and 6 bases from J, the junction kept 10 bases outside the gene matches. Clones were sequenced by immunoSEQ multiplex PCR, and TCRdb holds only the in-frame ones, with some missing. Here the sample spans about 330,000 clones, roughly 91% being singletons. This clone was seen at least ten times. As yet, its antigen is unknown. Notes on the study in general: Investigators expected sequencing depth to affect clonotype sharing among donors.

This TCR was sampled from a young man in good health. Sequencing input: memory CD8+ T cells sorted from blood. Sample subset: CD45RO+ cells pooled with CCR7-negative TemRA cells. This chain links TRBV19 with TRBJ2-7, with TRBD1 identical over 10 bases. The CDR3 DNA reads TGTGCCAGTAGTTCAAGACAGGGGGCGGGGAGCGAGCAGTACTTC. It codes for CASSSRQGAGSEQYF.